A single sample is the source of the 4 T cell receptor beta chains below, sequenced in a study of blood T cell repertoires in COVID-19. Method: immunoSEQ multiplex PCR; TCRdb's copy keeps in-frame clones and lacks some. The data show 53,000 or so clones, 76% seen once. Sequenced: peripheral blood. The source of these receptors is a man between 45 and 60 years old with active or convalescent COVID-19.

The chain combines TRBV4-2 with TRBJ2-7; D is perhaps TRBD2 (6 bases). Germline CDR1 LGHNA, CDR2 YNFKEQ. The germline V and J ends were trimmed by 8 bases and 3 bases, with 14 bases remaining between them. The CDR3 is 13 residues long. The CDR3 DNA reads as TGTGCCAGCCGGGACTTGGGGGGCTACGAGCAGTACTTC. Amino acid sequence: CASRDLGGYEQYF.

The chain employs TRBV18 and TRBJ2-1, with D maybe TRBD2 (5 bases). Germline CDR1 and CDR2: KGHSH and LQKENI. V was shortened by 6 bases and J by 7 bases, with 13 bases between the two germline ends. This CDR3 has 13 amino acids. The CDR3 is CASSATTGNEQFF. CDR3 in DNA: TGTGCCAGCTCGGCTACGACGGGGAATGAGCAGTTCTTC.

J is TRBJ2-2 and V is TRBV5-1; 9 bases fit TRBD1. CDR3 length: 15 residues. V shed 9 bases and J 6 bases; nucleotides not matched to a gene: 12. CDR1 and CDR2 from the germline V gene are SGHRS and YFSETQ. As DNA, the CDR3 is TGCGCCACGGCCCCACGGACAGGGGAGGCCGGGGAGCTGTTTTTT. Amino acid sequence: CATAPRTGEAGELFF.

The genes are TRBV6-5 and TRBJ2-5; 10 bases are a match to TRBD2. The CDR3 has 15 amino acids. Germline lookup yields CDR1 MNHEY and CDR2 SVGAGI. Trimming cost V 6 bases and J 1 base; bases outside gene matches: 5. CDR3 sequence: CASRASGGPQETQYF. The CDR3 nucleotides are TGTGCCAGCAGGGCTAGCGGGGGACCCCAAGAGACCCAGTACTTC.